This TCR beta chain emerged from a study of T-cell memory formation after mild COVID-19. Whole-study findings and limits: Balance between CD4 and CD8 was seen in clones contracting day 15 to 85, and a CD4+ lean was seen in later expanders. Confirmation of SARS-CoV-2 specificity was lacking for second-wave clones peaking day 37.

As for this clonotype: Antigen specificity is unknown.

5'RACE with constant-segment primers yielded barcoded, UMI-tagged TCR alpha and TCR beta cDNA libraries. TCRdb re-called the 5' RACE reads with MiXCR, one entry per CDR3 protein. The table shows about 320,000 distinct CDR3 sequences, with 13% to 15% occurring only once. CDR3 length equals 14 residues. Germline-derived CDR1 and CDR2 are ENHRY and SYGVKD. The trim removed 4 bases at V and 14 bases at J, leaving 13 bases unmatched. This chain uses TRBV10-3 with TRBJ1-4, with 7 bases lining up with TRBD1. The receptor was derived from a man younger than 30 who had mild COVID-19 (a few samples of this study predate the infection). Cell type and time point are not known. Material: PBMCs or a T cell subset sorted from them (not recorded which). Here the CDR3 DNA reads TGTGCCATCAGTGGGTCCGAGACAGGGTGGAATCTGTTTTTT. It is translated as CAISGSETGWNLFF.